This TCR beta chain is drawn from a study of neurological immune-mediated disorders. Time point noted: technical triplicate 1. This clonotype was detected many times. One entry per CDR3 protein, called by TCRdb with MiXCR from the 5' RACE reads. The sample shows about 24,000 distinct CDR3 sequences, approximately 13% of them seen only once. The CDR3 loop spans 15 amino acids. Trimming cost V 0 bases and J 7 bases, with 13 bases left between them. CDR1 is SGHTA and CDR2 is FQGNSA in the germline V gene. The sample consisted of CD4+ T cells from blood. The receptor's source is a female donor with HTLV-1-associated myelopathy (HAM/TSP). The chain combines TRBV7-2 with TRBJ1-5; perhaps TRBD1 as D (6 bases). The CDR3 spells CASSLAQAGEQPQHF. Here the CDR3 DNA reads TGTGCCAGCAGCTTAGCGCAGGCAGGGGAGCAGCCCCAGCATTTT.